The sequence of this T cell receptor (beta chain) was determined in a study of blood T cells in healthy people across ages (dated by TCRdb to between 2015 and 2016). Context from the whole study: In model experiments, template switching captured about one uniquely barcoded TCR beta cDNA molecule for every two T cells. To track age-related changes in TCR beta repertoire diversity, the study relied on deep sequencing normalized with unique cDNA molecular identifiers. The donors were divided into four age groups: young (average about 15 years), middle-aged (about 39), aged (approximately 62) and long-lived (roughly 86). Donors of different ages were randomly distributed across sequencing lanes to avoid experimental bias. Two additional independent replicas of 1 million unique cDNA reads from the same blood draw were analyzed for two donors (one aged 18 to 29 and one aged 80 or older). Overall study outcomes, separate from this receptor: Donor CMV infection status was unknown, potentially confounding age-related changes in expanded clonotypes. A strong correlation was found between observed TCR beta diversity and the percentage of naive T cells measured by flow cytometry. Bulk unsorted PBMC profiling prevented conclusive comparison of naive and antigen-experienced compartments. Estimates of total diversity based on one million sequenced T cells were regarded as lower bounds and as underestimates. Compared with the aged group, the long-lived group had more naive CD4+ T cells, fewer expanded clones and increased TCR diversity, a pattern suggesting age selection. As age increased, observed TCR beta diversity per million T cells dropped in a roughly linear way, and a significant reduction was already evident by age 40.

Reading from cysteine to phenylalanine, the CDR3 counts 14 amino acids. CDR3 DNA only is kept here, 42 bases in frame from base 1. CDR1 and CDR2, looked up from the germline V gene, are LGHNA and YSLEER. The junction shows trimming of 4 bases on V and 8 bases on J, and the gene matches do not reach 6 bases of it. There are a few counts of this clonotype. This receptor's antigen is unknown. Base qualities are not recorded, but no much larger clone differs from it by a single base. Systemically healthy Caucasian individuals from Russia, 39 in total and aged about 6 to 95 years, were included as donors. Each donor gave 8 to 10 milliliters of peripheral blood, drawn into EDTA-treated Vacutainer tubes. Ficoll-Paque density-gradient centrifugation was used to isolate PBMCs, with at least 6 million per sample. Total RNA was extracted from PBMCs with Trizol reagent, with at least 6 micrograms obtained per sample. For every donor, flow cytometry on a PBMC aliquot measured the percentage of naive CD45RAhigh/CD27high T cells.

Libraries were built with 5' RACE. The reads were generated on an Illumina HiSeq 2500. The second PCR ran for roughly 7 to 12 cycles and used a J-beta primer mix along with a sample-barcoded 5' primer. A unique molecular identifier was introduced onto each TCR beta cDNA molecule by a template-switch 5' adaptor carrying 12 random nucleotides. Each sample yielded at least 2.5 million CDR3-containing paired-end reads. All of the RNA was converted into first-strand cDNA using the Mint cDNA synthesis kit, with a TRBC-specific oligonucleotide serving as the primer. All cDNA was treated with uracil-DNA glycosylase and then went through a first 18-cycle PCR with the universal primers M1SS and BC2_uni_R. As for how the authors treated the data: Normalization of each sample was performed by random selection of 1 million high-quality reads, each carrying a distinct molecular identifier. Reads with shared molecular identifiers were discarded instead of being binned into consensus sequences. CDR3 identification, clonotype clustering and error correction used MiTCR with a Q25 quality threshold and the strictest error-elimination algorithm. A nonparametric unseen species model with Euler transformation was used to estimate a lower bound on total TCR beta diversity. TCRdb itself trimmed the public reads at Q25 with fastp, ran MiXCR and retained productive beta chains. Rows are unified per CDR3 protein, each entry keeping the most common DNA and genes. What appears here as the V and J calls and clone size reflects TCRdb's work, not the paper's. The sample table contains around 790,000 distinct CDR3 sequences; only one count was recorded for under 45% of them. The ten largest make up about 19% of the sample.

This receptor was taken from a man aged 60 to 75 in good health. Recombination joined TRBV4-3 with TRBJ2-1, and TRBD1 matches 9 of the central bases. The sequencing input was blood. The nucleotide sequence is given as TGCGCCAGCAGCCCCGGGACAGGGACTCATGAGCAGTTCTTC. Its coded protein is CASSPGTGTHEQFF.